This T cell receptor (beta chain) was recorded in a study of spatial heterogeneity in lung cancer. Study-wide context: Across tumor regions, counts of TCR transcripts showed a strong correlation with a T cell module score derived from matched bulk RNA-seq. Broader study findings: For tumor T cells, estimated coverage reached only about 7% (alpha) and roughly 12% (beta). It was found that expanded intratumoral alpha and beta TCR counts tracked tumor mutation counts.

MiXCR, applied by TCRdb to the 5' RACE reads, yields one record per CDR3 protein. This sample has a few thousand distinct CDR3 sequences, with about 6.3% found just once. As regards this clonotype: What it binds is not known.

CDR3 length: 13 amino acids. Germline CDR1 and CDR2: GTSNPN and SVGIG (reference sequence). The germline V and J ends were trimmed by 5 bases and 1 base, with 11 bases remaining between them. Indicated time point: sample taken at primary tumor resection. Untreated early-stage non-small cell lung cancer patients, around 72 in total, were the donors. Whole RNA from tumor, nontumor lung or frozen PBMC was sequenced unsorted. The sample consisted of lung tumor tissue, taken at surgery. The rearrangement links TRBV30 to TRBJ1-1; tentatively, D is TRBD1 (5 bases). This TCR was sampled from a male donor with early-stage non-small cell lung cancer. Here the CDR3 DNA reads TGTGCCTGGGGGCACGGACAGAACACTGAAGCTTTCTTT. Translation: CAWGHGQNTEAFF.